These 24 T cell receptor beta chains were sequenced from one sample in a study of graft-versus-host responses after intestinal transplantation. Assay: immunoSEQ multiplex PCR; the TCRdb copy retains only in-frame clones and omits some. The table lists fewer than 9,500 clones, 25% to 40% of them singletons. Plated together were 200,000 CFSE-labeled responder cells and 200,000 irradiated, violet-dye-labeled stimulator cells. The input for sequencing was alloreactive CD8+ T cells from a mixed lymphocyte reaction culture, taken before transplantation. Subset given: CFSE-low proliferating T cells sorted from roughly six-day pre-transplant mixed lymphocyte reaction (GvH or HvG direction). The receptors were gathered from a human patient who was an organ donor for intestinal transplantation.

CDR3 protein: CASSIGGSGFNEQFF. As DNA, the CDR3 is TGTGCCAGTAGTATCGGGGGGAGCGGATTCAATGAGCAGTTCTTC. The V gene is TRBV19, the J gene TRBJ2-1; 7 bases agree with TRBD2. Trimming cost V 3 bases and J 6 bases; bases outside gene matches: 8. CDR3 length equals 15 residues. Germline V lookup: CDR1 LNHDA, CDR2 SQIVND (reference sequence).

V usage is TRBV10-3 and J usage is TRBJ1-1, with D perhaps matching TRBD1 (6 bases). V was shortened by 11 bases and J by 8 bases, with 18 bases between the two germline ends. The CDR3 loop spans 12 amino acids. Germline V CDR1 and CDR2: ENHRY, SYGVKD. The CDR3 region is CARQGSHREAFF. CDR3 DNA sequence: TGTGCCCGCCAGGGGTCCCACCGGGAAGCTTTCTTT.

In the case of this clone: Distinct nucleotide sequences in the sample also encode this CDR3. V usage is TRBV9 and J usage is TRBJ2-1; TRBD2 might be the D (7 bases). Germline CDR1 is SGDLS and CDR2 is YYNGEE. This CDR3 spans 17 amino acids. Between the trimmed V and J ends, which lost 4 bases and 9 bases, there was a span of 26 bases. The CDR3 DNA follows: TGTGCCAGCAGCTTAGGGGGAGGGGATCACGGCGCACTTGAGCAGTTCTTC. Protein: CASSLGGGDHGALEQFF.

This clone was recorded a few times. This rearrangement joins TRBV29-1 to TRBJ2-5, with TRBD1 matching over 8 bases. Germline loops: CDR1 SQVTM, CDR2 ANQGSEA. V shed 7 bases, J shed 7 bases, and the junction held 17 bases outside the gene matches. The length of the CDR3 is 15 residues. The CDR3: CSGIQQGGVLGTQYF. CDR3 DNA: TGCAGCGGCATCCAACAGGGGGGTGTTCTAGGGACCCAGTACTTC.

By its share, this clone is medium-sized. The chain links TRBV6-1 to TRBJ2-5, with D possibly being TRBD2 (6 bases). CDR1 MNHNS and CDR2 SASEGT come from the germline V gene. Trimming left V 2 bases short and J 5 bases short, with 18 bases between. The length of the CDR3 is 16 residues. The CDR3 loop reads CASSEPWDLKGETQYF. CDR3 in DNA: TGTGCCAGCAGTGAACCCTGGGACTTAAAAGGGGAGACCCAGTACTTC.

This clone was counted only a few times. This chain joins TRBV27 and TRBJ2-7, with 14 bases matching TRBD2. V was clipped by 3 bases and J by 5 bases; unmatched bases: 6. Germline V CDR1 and CDR2: MNHEY, SMNVEV (reference sequence). This CDR3 spans 16 amino acids. The CDR3 is CASSFFQGLAGDEQYF. CDR3 nucleotide sequence: TGTGCCAGCAGTTTTTTTCAGGGACTAGCGGGAGACGAGCAGTACTTC.

This clone counts as medium-sized. The chain uses TRBV30 and TRBJ1-1; 9 nucleotides line up with TRBD1. Germline V CDR1 and CDR2: GTSNPN, SVGIG (reference sequence). V shed 8 bases and J 6 bases; nucleotides not matched to a gene: 7. The CDR3 is 12 amino acids. Here the CDR3 reads CATRQGGAEAFF. The DNA for the CDR3 is TGTGCCACCCGACAGGGGGGCGCTGAAGCTTTCTTT.

In regard to this clone: The junction departs from germline at one end; a sequencing error may be responsible. The rearrangement joins TRBV5-4 to TRBJ2-7, with a possible D match to TRBD2 (5 bases). This CDR3 contains 16 residues. Germline V lookup: CDR1 SGHNT, CDR2 YYREEE (reference sequence). The CDR3 reads CASSQDLASGYYEQYF. The CDR3, as DNA: TGCGCCAGCAGCCAAGATCTGGCCAGCGGTTACTACGAGCAGTACTTC.

This clone is labeled as medium-sized. The DNA of the CDR3 is TGTGCCAGCAGTGAAACTAGCGGGGGGGCAGATACGCAGTATTTT. Translated: CASSETSGGADTQYF. V and J are TRBV6-1 and TRBJ2-3; 13 positions match TRBD2. Germline V gene sequence: CDR1 MNHNS, CDR2 SASEGT. The CDR3 covers 15 residues. Losses at the gene ends were 2 bases for V and 4 bases for J; bases not matched to a gene: 0.

This clone has just a few counts. The chain recombines TRBV13 with TRBJ1-1; D is uncertain. The CDR3 spans 15 residues. The germline V and J ends were trimmed by 5 bases and 7 bases, with 20 bases remaining between them. Germline assignment: CDR1 PRHDT and CDR2 FYEKMQ (reference sequence). CDR3 coding DNA: TGTGCCAGCAGCCCTTACCAGTGGCTCCCCAATGAAGCTTTCTTT. Amino acid sequence: CASSPYQWLPNEAFF.

This clone is termed medium-sized. The chain joins TRBV9 to TRBJ1-1; TRBD1 is a possible D gene (5 bases). V lost 0 bases, J lost 1 base, and 7 bases lay in between. Germline lookup yields CDR1 SGDLS and CDR2 YYNGEE. This CDR3 has 14 residues. CDR3 sequence: CASSVAGANTEAFF. Here the CDR3 DNA reads TGTGCCAGCAGCGTAGCTGGGGCGAACACTGAAGCTTTCTTT.

This clone is termed medium-sized (0.01 to 0.1%). V is TRBV6-4 and J is TRBJ2-2, with D perhaps matching TRBD1 (5 bases). The CDR3 is 15 residues long. Trimming removed 6 bases from V and 0 bases from J, with 11 bases in between. CDR1 is MRHNA and CDR2 is SNTAGT in the germline V gene. The DNA of the CDR3 is TGTGCCAGCAGCCCCGACAGCTCGAACACCGGGGAGCTGTTTTTT. Encoded protein: CASSPDSSNTGELFF.

A remark on this clone: One junction end does not reproduce the germline sequence, and a read error may be involved. The V gene is TRBV2, the J gene TRBJ1-2; no definite D call. In germline, CDR1 is SNHLY, CDR2 FYNNEI. The CDR3 is 9 residues long. CDR3 loop: CATYLTYEF. CDR3 nucleotide sequence: TGTGCCACATATCTTACTTACGAATTC.

The CDR3 sequence is CASSLVRGDSNQPQHF. CDR3 bases: TGTGCCAGCAGCTTGGTGCGGGGCGATAGCAATCAGCCCCAGCATTTT. This rearrangement joins TRBV5-6 to TRBJ1-5; maybe TRBD1 (5 bases). The V end lost 0 bases, the J end lost 0 bases, and 10 bases lay between the germline ends. Germline V lookup: CDR1 SGHDT, CDR2 YYEEEE. The CDR3 length is 16 residues.

This rearrangement joins TRBV18 to TRBJ2-3; 9 bases line up with TRBD1. This CDR3 comprises 18 residues. With 3 bases clipped from V and 8 bases from J, the junction kept 18 bases outside the gene matches. Germline values: CDR1 KGHSH, CDR2 LQKENI. This chain's CDR3 is CASSPQRGQGFRWRTQYF. For the CDR3, the DNA is TGTGCCAGCTCACCCCAAAGGGGACAGGGATTTCGGTGGCGTACGCAGTATTTT.

This clone was counted between two and nine times. An end of the junction differs from the germline gene, which may be a read error. CDR3 sequence (DNA): TGTGCCGGCAGGGGGGCTAGCGGGGGGTGGGATACGCAGTATTTT. Its protein is CAGRGASGGWDTQYF. The chain is built from TRBV2 and TRBJ2-3; 11 bases align to TRBD2. CDR1 and CDR2 (germline): SNHLY, FYNNEI. The CDR3 sequence is 15 residues long.

V gene TRBV5-1 combines with J gene TRBJ2-7, with D unclear. Per the germline V gene, CDR1 is SGHRS and CDR2 is YFSETQ. This CDR3 is 14 amino acids long. V dropped 2 bases and J dropped 6 bases, with 15 bases sitting between them. The CDR3 DNA reads TGCGCCAGCAGCTTTCGTCCTCGTCTAAGCGAGCAGTACTTC. Protein sequence: CASSFRPRLSEQYF.

This clone is termed medium-sized (0.01 to 0.1%). Other DNA sequences in this sample translate to the same CDR3. This chain connects TRBV5-6 to TRBJ1-3; tentatively, D is TRBD1 (5 bases). Per the germline V gene, CDR1 is SGHDT and CDR2 is YYEEEE. V lost 4 bases and J 4 bases, leaving 15 bases between the germline ends. CDR3 size: 15 residues. The CDR3 spells CASSLDDRLGNTIYF. The CDR3 DNA reads TGTGCCAGCAGCCTAGATGACAGACTGGGAAACACCATATATTTT.

The chain recombines TRBV6-4 with TRBJ2-1; D might be TRBD2 (6 bases). The CDR3 sequence is 14 residues long. The germline gives CDR1 MRHNA, CDR2 SNTAGT. V was clipped by 4 bases and J by 4 bases, with 11 bases between them. CDR3 sequence reads: CASSGGDQYNEQFF. CDR3 nucleotide sequence: TGTGCCAGCAGTGGCGGGGACCAGTACAATGAGCAGTTCTTC.

V is TRBV7-8 and J is TRBJ2-3; 10 nucleotides align to TRBD2. V was clipped by 5 bases and J by 4 bases; unmatched bases: 12. This CDR3 comprises 17 residues. Germline V lookup: CDR1 SGHVS, CDR2 FQNEAQ. For the CDR3, the DNA is TGTGCCAGCAGCGCGCACCAACCCGGACTAGCGGCAGATACGCAGTATTTT. Protein: CASSAHQPGLAADTQYF.

This clone has a handful of counts. This chain links TRBV21-1 with TRBJ2-3; the D call of TRBD2 is as the table states it, not checked on the DNA. TRBV21-1 is a known pseudogene. There are 13 residues in the CDR3. CDR3: CASSGKKTPAEGF. Here the CDR3 DNA reads TGTGCCAGCAGCGGAAAAAAGACGCCCGCGGAGGGATTT.

In this sample, this clone is large. The V gene is TRBV4-1, the J gene TRBJ2-2; 13 nucleotides agree with TRBD2. The CDR3 loop spans 19 amino acids. V lost 5 bases and J lost 6; bases outside the gene matches: 15. Germline lookup yields CDR1 MGHRA and CDR2 YSYEKL. This chain's CDR3 is CASSSMRTSGSSGAGELFF. The CDR3 DNA is TGCGCCAGCAGCTCCATGAGGACTAGCGGGAGTTCGGGCGCCGGGGAGCTGTTTTTT.

This chain connects TRBV28 to TRBJ2-2; 9 positions match TRBD1. J was trimmed by 2 bases and V by 7 bases; bases with no gene match: 11. The CDR3 runs to 17 residues. The germline CDR1 and CDR2 sequences are MDHEN and SYDVKM. CDR3 coding DNA: TGTGCCAGCACCCTACAGGGGGCGCAGATCAACACCGGGGAGCTGTTTTTT. The encoded protein is CASTLQGAQINTGELFF.

This clone was seen a handful of times. The rearrangement links TRBV5-1 to TRBJ1-2; 7 bases are shared with TRBD1. The V gene's germline CDR1 is SGHRS and CDR2 YFSETQ. J was trimmed by 2 bases and V by 1 base; bases with no gene match: 8. The CDR3 is 16 residues long. This chain's CDR3 is CASSLWAGGTNYGYTF. In DNA, the CDR3 is TGCGCCAGCAGCTTGTGGGCAGGGGGGACAAACTATGGCTACACCTTC.